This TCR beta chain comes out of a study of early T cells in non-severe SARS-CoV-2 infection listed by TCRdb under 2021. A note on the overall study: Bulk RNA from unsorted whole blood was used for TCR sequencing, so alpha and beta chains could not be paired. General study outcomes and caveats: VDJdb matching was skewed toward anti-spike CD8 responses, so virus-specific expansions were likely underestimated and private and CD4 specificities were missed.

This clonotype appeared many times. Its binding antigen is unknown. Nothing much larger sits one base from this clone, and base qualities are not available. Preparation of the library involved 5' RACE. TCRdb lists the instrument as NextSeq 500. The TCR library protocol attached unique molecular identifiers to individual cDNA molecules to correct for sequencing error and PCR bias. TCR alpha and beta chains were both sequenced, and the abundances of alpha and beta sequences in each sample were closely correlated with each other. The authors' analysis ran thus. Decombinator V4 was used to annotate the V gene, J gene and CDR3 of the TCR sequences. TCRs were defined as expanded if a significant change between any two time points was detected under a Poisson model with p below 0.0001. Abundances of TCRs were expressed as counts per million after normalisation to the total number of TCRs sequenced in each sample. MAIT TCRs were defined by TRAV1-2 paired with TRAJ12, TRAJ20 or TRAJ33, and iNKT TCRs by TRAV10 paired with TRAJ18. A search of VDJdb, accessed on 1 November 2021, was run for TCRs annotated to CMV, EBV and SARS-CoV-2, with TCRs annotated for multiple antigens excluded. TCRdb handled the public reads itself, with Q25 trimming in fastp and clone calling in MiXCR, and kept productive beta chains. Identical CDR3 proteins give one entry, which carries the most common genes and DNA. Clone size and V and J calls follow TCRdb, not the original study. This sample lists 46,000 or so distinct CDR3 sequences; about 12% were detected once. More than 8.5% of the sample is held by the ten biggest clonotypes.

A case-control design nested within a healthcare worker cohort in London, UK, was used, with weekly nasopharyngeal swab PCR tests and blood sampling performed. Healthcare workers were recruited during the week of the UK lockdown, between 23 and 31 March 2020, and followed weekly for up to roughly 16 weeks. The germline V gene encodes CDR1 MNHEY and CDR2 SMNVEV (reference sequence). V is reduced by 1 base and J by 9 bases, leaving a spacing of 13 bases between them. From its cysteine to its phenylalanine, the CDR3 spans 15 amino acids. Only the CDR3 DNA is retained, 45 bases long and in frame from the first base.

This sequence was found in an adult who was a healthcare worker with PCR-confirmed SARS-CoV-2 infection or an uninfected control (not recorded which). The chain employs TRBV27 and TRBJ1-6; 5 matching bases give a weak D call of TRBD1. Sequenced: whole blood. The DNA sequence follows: TGTGCCAGCAGTTTATGGCCAGGGTCAGGTTCACCCCTCCACTTT. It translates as CASSLWPGSGSPLHF.